One and the same sample provided the 15 T cell receptor beta chains below, sequenced in a study of CD8 T cells in Susac syndrome. Reverse transcription of roughly 0.5 to 1 ug RNA used random hexamers. TCRdb re-called the immunoSEQ multiplex PCR reads through MiXCR, storing one row per CDR3 protein. The data show about 300,000 distinct CDR3 sequences, about 85% seen once. Material for sequencing was CD8+ T cells from PBMCs. All receptors derive from a human donor with multiple sclerosis.

The chain couples TRBV27 to TRBJ2-3, with 13 bases that match TRBD2. Germline CDR1 reads MNHEY; CDR2 reads SMNVEV (reference sequence). The V and J ends lost 5 bases and 4 bases, in that order; junction bases with no gene match: 9. The CDR3 spans 17 residues. The CDR3 DNA is TGTGCCAGCAGTGGGAGGACTAGCGGGAGAGAGGCAGATACGCAGTATTTT. Protein: CASSGRTSGREADTQYF.

The V call is TRBV5-1, the J call TRBJ2-3; D not resolved. There are 15 residues in the CDR3. The germline CDR1 and CDR2 sequences are SGHRS and YFSETQ. The V end was cut by 0 bases, the J end by 0 bases, with 8 bases between. The DNA of the CDR3 is TGCGCCAGCAGCTTGGAAAACTTCAGCACAGATACGCAGTATTTT. Protein: CASSLENFSTDTQYF.

This chain links TRBV5-6 with TRBJ1-3, with unresolved D. The CDR3 length is 18 residues. V lost 1 base to trimming and J lost 0 bases, with 17 bases between them. CDR1 is SGHDT, CDR2 YYEEEE, per germline. The DNA for the CDR3 is TGTGCCAGCAGCTTGACCGCCGGACCCTCGAACTCTGGAAACACCATATATTTT. Translated, it gives CASSLTAGPSNSGNTIYF.

The rearrangement joins TRBV9 to TRBJ1-5; tentative D call: TRBD1 (6 bases). The germline CDR1 and CDR2 sequences are SGDLS and YYNGEE. V gave up 3 bases and J gave up 5 bases, with 12 bases separating them. This CDR3 spans 14 amino acids. The CDR3 spells CASSGGGGDQPQHF. The CDR3 nucleotides read TGTGCCAGCAGCGGGGGAGGGGGAGATCAGCCCCAGCATTTT.

The chain employs TRBV27 and TRBJ2-5; D remains unclear. CDR1 is MNHEY, CDR2 SMNVEV, per germline (reference sequence). Trimming cost V 0 bases and J 4 bases, with 12 bases left between them. CDR3 length equals 15 residues. The chain's CDR3 is CASSLSFGASETQYF. In DNA form, the CDR3 reads TGTGCCAGCAGTTTATCGTTTGGAGCCTCAGAGACCCAGTACTTC.

The gene calls are TRBV2 and TRBJ1-5; no definite D call. Germline V lookup: CDR1 SNHLY, CDR2 FYNNEI. There are 15 residues in the CDR3. Trimming took 2 bases from V and 6 from J, leaving 14 bases between them. The CDR3 loop is CASSERVILGQPQHF. For the CDR3, the DNA is TGTGCCAGCAGTGAAAGGGTAATCTTGGGTCAGCCCCAGCATTTT.

The rearrangement uses TRBV27 and TRBJ2-7, with no clear D. The CDR3 is 15 residues long. With 4 bases removed from V and 2 bases from J, the gap between germline ends came to 15 bases. Germline V lookup: CDR1 MNHEY, CDR2 SMNVEV (reference sequence). The CDR3: CASSWSQRRAYEQYF. The DNA of the CDR3 is TGTGCCAGCAGTTGGTCTCAGAGACGTGCCTACGAGCAGTACTTC.

The chain uses TRBV27 and TRBJ2-7, with D unresolved. Germline loops: CDR1 MNHEY, CDR2 SMNVEV (reference sequence). Trimming left V 5 bases short and J 1 base short, with 6 bases between. This CDR3 is 12 amino acids long. CDR3 loop: CASSATSYEQYF. The CDR3 region has the DNA TGTGCCAGCAGTGCTACTTCCTACGAGCAGTACTTC.

The chain employs TRBV6-2 or TRBV6-3 and TRBJ2-1, with 12 bases that match TRBD2. Germline V gene sequence: CDR1 MNHEY, CDR2 SVGEGT. The V segment lost 5 bases and the J segment 9 bases; nucleotides outside the gene matches: 17. The CDR3 consists of 18 residues. The CDR3 protein is CASSPSGESSGRAVEQFF. The CDR3 DNA is TGTGCCAGCAGTCCCTCTGGGGAATCTAGCGGGAGGGCCGTTGAGCAGTTCTTC.

Comments on this clonotype: Germline and junction disagree at one end, which may indicate a read error. The chain carries TRBV7-7 and TRBJ2-5, with D possibly matching TRBD2 (5 bases). The germline V gene encodes CDR1 SSHAT and CDR2 FNYEAQ (reference sequence). The CDR3 covers 15 residues. CDR3 amino acids: CASSSGNGAEETQYF. The CDR3 DNA is TGTGCTAGCAGCTCCGGGAATGGCGCGGAAGAGACCCAGTACTTC.

This chain joins TRBV14 and TRBJ1-3; TRBD1 is a possible D gene (6 bases). The CDR3 contains 15 residues. From germline, CDR1 is SGHDN and CDR2 FVKESK. V was clipped by 3 bases and J by 4 bases, with 13 bases between them. The CDR3 region has the DNA TGTGCCAGCAGCCAGTCGACAGGACCCGGAAACACCATATATTTT. Its protein is CASSQSTGPGNTIYF.

The chain joins TRBV24-1 to TRBJ2-1; possible D gene TRBD2, 11 bases. Germline V gene data show CDR1 as KGHDR and CDR2 as SFDVKD. V dropped 4 bases and J dropped 4 bases, with 31 bases sitting between them. This CDR3 is 21 amino acids long. The CDR3 coding sequence is TGTGCCACCAGTGACCCGACCGGGACAGGGGTGGGACTAGCGGAGTACAATGAGCAGTTCTTC. Translated, it gives CATSDPTGTGVGLAEYNEQFF.

V is TRBV12-3 or TRBV12-4 and J is TRBJ2-5; no clear D gene. Trimming left V 5 bases short and J 2 bases short, with 15 bases between. There are 15 residues in the CDR3. The CDR3 reads CASSPVRISQETQYF. The CDR3 DNA reads TGTGCCAGCAGTCCCGTGCGAATCAGTCAAGAGACCCAGTACTTC.

The chain links TRBV28 to TRBJ2-1; 11 bases are shared with TRBD2. The V gene end was trimmed by 5 bases and the J gene end by 8 bases; junction bases not matched to a gene: 5. CDR3 length: 14 residues. Germline lookup yields CDR1 MDHEN and CDR2 SYDVKM. This CDR3 is CASSLAGGIDEQFF. CDR3 coding DNA: TGTGCCAGCAGTCTAGCGGGAGGTATCGATGAGCAGTTCTTC. The complete variable domain, with remaining parts taken from reference TRBV28 and TRBJ2-1, reads DVKVTQSSRYLVKRTGEKVFLECVQDMDHENMFWYRQDPGLGLRLIYFSYDVKMKEKGDIPEGYSVSREKKERFSLILESASTNQTSMYLCASSLAGGIDEQFFGPGTRLTVL.

This rearrangement joins TRBV6-5 to TRBJ2-7, with D possibly TRBD2 on 6 matching bases. The length of the CDR3 is 18 residues. Germline loops: CDR1 MNHEY, CDR2 SVGAGI. Trimming removed 0 bases at V and 0 bases at J, with 18 bases between. The CDR3 loop reads CASSYSEGPLSGSYEQYF. In DNA, the CDR3 is TGTGCCAGCAGTTACTCGGAGGGGCCCCTTAGCGGCTCCTACGAGCAGTACTTC.